These T cell receptor beta chains were read from a single sample in a study of T cells expressing NK-cell markers. TCRdb reworked the 5' RACE reads into one entry per CDR3 protein, no DNA. The table lists around 140,000 distinct CDR3 sequences. Sequences were obtained from blood T cells: a sorted CD56 or NKG2C T cell subset, CD4+ or CD8+ T cells, or bulk PBMC T cells (not recorded which). All receptors derive from a man aged 18 to 30 in good health. Both conserved end residues are part of each CDR3. Where a row states a size, it is once, few, many or the class of an expanded clone; other rows omit it.

>NA|TRBV12-3/TRBV12-4|TRBJ2-1
CASSIKTSGSGPYNEQFF
>NA|TRBV15|TRBJ2-7
CATSRGHGTYEQYF
>NA|TRBV3-1|TRBJ2-7
CASSFRDRGFGEQYF
>NA|TRBV6-5|TRBJ1-1
CASSYSLRGRGEAFF
>NA|TRBV29-1|TRBJ2-1
CSGRGTSGPSYNEQFF
>NA|TRBV19|TRBJ2-5
CASRGLAEETQYF
>NA|TRBV30|TRBJ2-5
CAWSGGSGETQYF
>NA|TRBV28|TRBJ1-1
CASSLSLLTEQMNTEAFF
>NA|TRBV12-3/TRBV12-4|TRBJ1-1
CASRTGGYEAFF
>NA|TRBV27|TRBJ2-1
CASSLTSGGMYNEQFF
>NA|TRBV5-1|TRBJ2-2
CASSLVSGQNTGELFF
>NA|TRBV20-1|TRBJ1-1
CSARLRDREKGKAFF
>NA|TRBV5-1|TRBJ2-1
CASSPGTALNEQFF
>NA|TRBV12-3/TRBV12-4|TRBJ2-2
CASSLGGYGELFF
>NA|TRBV20-1|TRBJ2-3
CSARWTGWGDTQYF
>medium-sized|TRBV19|TRBJ2-1
CASSSSGSGYNEQFF
>NA|TRBV4-3|TRBJ2-7
CASSHGGGSSYEQYF
>NA|TRBV11-2|TRBJ2-2
CASSIGDRVFTGELFF
>NA|TRBV5-1|TRBJ1-1
CASSSTGTGEAFF
>NA|TRBV27|TRBJ2-1
CASSLGVAGSHEQFF
>NA|TRBV29-1|TRBJ2-5
CSVDQTGTQYF
>NA|TRBV6-2/TRBV6-3|TRBJ1-1
CASSHGQGAFF
>NA|TRBV10-3|TRBJ1-2
CAISGAPDRASGYTF
>NA|TRBV19|TRBJ2-1
CASSAGLAAEQFF
>NA|TRBV6-1|TRBJ2-2
CASTRTSANTGELFF
>NA|TRBV27|TRBJ1-5
CASSPVGLQGLNQPQHF
>NA|TRBV12-3/TRBV12-4|TRBJ1-4
CASSSRDRTNEKLFF
>NA|TRBV29-1|TRBJ2-3
CSVEYGTAGDTQYF
>NA|TRBV3-1|TRBJ2-1
CASSQDRLSGYNEQFF
>NA|TRBV4-1|TRBJ1-2
CASSQTGQNYYGYTF
>NA|TRBV11-2|TRBJ2-1
CASSLDPLADYNEQFF
>NA|TRBV7-9|TRBJ2-3
CASSSNRADTQYF
>NA|TRBV29-1|TRBJ2-1
CSALSGSSYNEQFF
>NA|TRBV6-5|TRBJ2-3
CASSYSPRGLTDTQYF
>NA|TRBV27|TRBJ2-2
CASSLIVRNGELFF
>NA|TRBV20-1|TRBJ2-1
CSARDRGQYYNEQFF
>NA|TRBV7-9|TRBJ2-2
CASSNRDLRDTGELFF
>NA|TRBV5-1|TRBJ2-5
CASSWDLVSQETQYF
>NA|TRBV11-2|TRBJ2-1
CASSSDPNNEQFF
>NA|TRBV12-3/TRBV12-4|TRBJ1-4
CASSSPGQGEKLFF
>NA|TRBV7-6|TRBJ2-2
CASSSGLAGATGELFF
>NA|TRBV12-3/TRBV12-4|TRBJ1-2
CASSFLVLDYGYTF
>NA|TRBV19|TRBJ1-1
CASKWGTLNTEAFF
>NA|TRBV6-2/TRBV6-3|TRBJ2-6
CASSYKVAGANVLTF
>NA|TRBV5-1|TRBJ1-5
CASAEGASNNQPQHF
>NA|TRBV6-2/TRBV6-3|TRBJ2-3
CASSSITISSEDTQYF